This TCR beta chain stems from a study of T-cell memory formation after mild COVID-19. This clonotype has at least ten counts. At one end, the junction sequence differs from germline, possibly due to a read error. Germline V gene data show CDR1 as SGHRS and CDR2 as YFSETQ. This CDR3 contains 14 residues. TCRdb re-called the 5' RACE reads with MiXCR, one entry per CDR3 protein. The sample consists of about 170,000 distinct CDR3 sequences, 10% to 15% of them appearing once. The V and J genes are TRBV5-1 and TRBJ2-2, with D perhaps matching TRBD1 (6 bases). This receptor was taken from a man aged 18 to 30 who had mild COVID-19 (a few samples of this study predate the infection). Cell type and time point are not known. The specimen was PBMCs or a T cell subset sorted from them (not recorded which). This CDR3 reads CASSPTGNTGELFF. The DNA for the CDR3 is TGTGCCAGCAGCCCGACAGGGAACACCGGGGAGCTGTTTTTT.